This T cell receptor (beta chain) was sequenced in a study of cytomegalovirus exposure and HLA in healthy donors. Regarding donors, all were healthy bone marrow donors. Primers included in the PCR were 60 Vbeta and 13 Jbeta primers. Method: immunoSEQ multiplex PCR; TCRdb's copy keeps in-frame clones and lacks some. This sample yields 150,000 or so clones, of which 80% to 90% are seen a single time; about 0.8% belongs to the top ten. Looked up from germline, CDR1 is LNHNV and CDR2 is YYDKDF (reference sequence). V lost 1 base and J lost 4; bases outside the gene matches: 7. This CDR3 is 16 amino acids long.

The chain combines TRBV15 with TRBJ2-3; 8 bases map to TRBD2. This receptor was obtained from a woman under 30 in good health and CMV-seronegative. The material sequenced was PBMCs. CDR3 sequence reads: CATSRGRGAGADTQYF. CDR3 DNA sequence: TGTGCCACCAGCAGAGGAAGGGGAGCGGGAGCAGATACGCAGTATTTT.